Sequencing of this T cell receptor (beta chain) was carried out in a study of T cell responses to AZD1222 COVID-19 vaccine. Produced via immunoSEQ multiplex PCR; TCRdb's table is partial and in-frame only. The sample lists more than 85,000 clones, less than 95% occurring once. Germline CDR1 is SSHAT and CDR2 is FNYEAQ (reference sequence). Trimming removed 5 bases from V and 3 bases from J, with 10 bases in between. This CDR3 is 13 amino acids long. Of note for this clone: Its specificity is not known.

Notes on the study in general: Nearly half of unique spike-specific TCRs reportedly avoided B.1.351 and B.1.1.7 mutated regions. A mostly white British donor set with more females was recruited, and clonal diversity was possibly underestimated.

The sequence derives from an adult who received the AZD1222 COVID-19 vaccine. V and J are TRBV7-7 and TRBJ1-1, with no clear D. Sequenced material: peripheral blood, taken 28 days after the second AZD1222 dose. The CDR3, as DNA: TGTGCCAGCAGCCGAGGGATACACACTGAAGCTTTCTTT. Translated: CASSRGIHTEAFF. Supplemented by reference TRBV7-7 and TRBJ1-1, the full variable domain reads GAGVSQSPRYKVTKRGQDVTLRCDPISSHATLYWYQQALGQGPEFLTYFNYEAQPDKSGLPSDRFSAERPEGSISTLTIQRTEQRDSAMYRCASSRGIHTEAFFGQGTRLTVV.